The 31 T cell receptor beta chains presented below share a single source sample, sequenced in a study of vaccination effects on CD4 cells after COVID-19. Produced via immunoSEQ multiplex PCR; TCRdb's table is partial and in-frame only. The sample includes 66,000 or so clones, about 74% of them seen just once. Once cultured for more than nine days, the cells underwent separation to obtain CD4+ T cells. Participants each got two BNT162b2 or mRNA-1273 vaccine doses. These receptors have no known antigen. Sequences were derived from CD4+ T cells from PBMCs cultured without peptide, sampled after COVID-19 vaccination. Receptors were obtained from a human donor who received a COVID-19 vaccine.

This chain links TRBV5-4 with TRBJ2-6; tentative D call: TRBD2 (5 bases). Trimming removed 4 bases at V and 0 bases at J, with 14 bases between. There are 17 residues in the CDR3. CDR1 is SGHNT and CDR2 is YYREEE in the germline V gene (reference sequence). The CDR3 DNA follows: TGTGCCAGCAGCCGTTGGGAGAACCCCTCTGGGGCCAACGTCCTGACTTTC. As protein: CASSRWENPSGANVLTF.

This clone was observed a few times. The rearrangement links TRBV9 to TRBJ2-2, with D perhaps assigned TRBD1 or TRBD2 (5 bases each). This CDR3 region has 14 residues. Germline lookup yields CDR1 SGDLS and CDR2 YYNGEE. Trimming took 1 base from V and 9 from J, leaving 13 bases between them. Written as DNA, the CDR3 is TGTGCCAGCAGCGTAAACGTGGGGGTCCGGGAGCTGTTTTTT. It yields the protein CASSVNVGVRELFF.

The chain couples TRBV9 to TRBJ2-3; 9 nucleotides align to TRBD2. V was pared by 4 bases and J by 4 bases, with 7 bases of the junction left unmatched. The CDR3 length is 15 residues. CDR1 SGDLS and CDR2 YYNGEE come from the germline V gene. As DNA, the CDR3 is TGTGCCAGCAGCTCAGTAGTAGCGGGGGCAGATACGCAGTATTTT. Translating it yields CASSSVVAGADTQYF.

V and J are TRBV6-1 and TRBJ2-3; a weak D match, TRBD1 (5 bases). The CDR3 covers 15 residues. V lost 0 bases and J 6 bases, leaving 13 bases between the germline ends. Germline V gene lookup returns CDR1 MNHNS and CDR2 SASEGT. As DNA, the CDR3 is TGTGCCAGCAGTGAAGCGCTTCAAGGGGCGGATACGCAGTATTTT. Amino acid sequence: CASSEALQGADTQYF.

The V gene is TRBV7-8, the J gene TRBJ1-5, with D possibly being TRBD1 (5 bases). In germline, CDR1 is SGHVS, CDR2 FQNEAQ. V was trimmed by 0 bases and J by 3 bases, leaving 9 bases between them. The CDR3 length is 15 residues. The CDR3 spells CASSLASGNNQPQHF. In DNA form, the CDR3 reads TGTGCCAGCAGCTTAGCATCAGGGAACAATCAGCCCCAGCATTTT. Combining the CDR3 with reference TRBV7-8 and TRBJ1-5 gives the whole variable domain GAGVSQSPRYKVAKRGQDVALRCDPISGHVSLFWYQQALGQGPEFLTYFQNEAQLDKSGLPSDRFFAERPEGSVSTLKIQRTQQEDSAVYLCASSLASGNNQPQHFGDGTRLSIL.

This chain links TRBV21-1 with TRBJ1-6; the DNA was not compared with TRBD1, the D call given in the table. TRBV21-1 is designated a pseudogene. This CDR3 has 18 residues. This chain's CDR3 is CASSKGRDRLAYNSPLHF. CDR3 in DNA: TGTGCCAGCAGCAAAGGCCGGGACAGACTAGCCTATAATTCACCCCTCCACTTT.

The V gene is TRBV7-2, the J gene TRBJ2-3; TRBD1 might be the D (5 bases). With 5 bases removed from V and 10 bases from J, the gap between germline ends came to 22 bases. CDR1 SGHTA and CDR2 FQGNSA come from the germline V gene. This CDR3 spans 15 amino acids. The CDR3 nucleotides are TGTGCCAGCAGCACCCGAGGCCCCCCGCAGGGTGCGCAGTATTTT. Encoded protein: CASSTRGPPQGAQYF. The variable domain in full, completed from reference TRBV7-2 and TRBJ2-3, reads GAGVSQSPSNKVTEKGKDVELRCDPISGHTALYWYRQSLGQGLEFLIYFQGNSAPDKSGLPSDRFSAERTGGSVSTLTIQRTQQEDSAVYLCASSTRGPPQGAQYFGPGTRLTVL.

The CDR3 sequence: CASSLGVGGYGYTF. CDR3 sequence (DNA): TGTGCCAGCAGTTTAGGGGTTGGGGGGTATGGCTACACCTTC. The chain uses TRBV27 and TRBJ1-2, with D tentatively TRBD1 (5 bases). Per germline, CDR1 MNHEY and CDR2 SMNVEV (reference sequence). V lost 2 bases to trimming and J lost 5 bases, with 12 bases between them. CDR3 size: 14 residues.

The chain has TRBV7-2 and TRBJ1-5, with TRBD1 as a possible D gene (5 bases). V gave up 5 bases and J gave up 2 bases, with 13 bases separating them. The CDR3 consists of 15 residues. The V gene's germline CDR1 is SGHTA and CDR2 FQGNSA. CDR3 amino acids: CASSQEGHGNQPQHF. CDR3 coding DNA: TGTGCCAGCAGCCAAGAGGGGCATGGCAATCAGCCCCAGCATTTT.

The chain joins TRBV6-5 to TRBJ1-1; 7 bases agree with TRBD1. V shed 5 bases and J 5 bases; nucleotides not matched to a gene: 5. Looked up from germline, CDR1 is MNHEY and CDR2 is SVGAGI. CDR3 size: 13 residues. CDR3 residues: CASSPTGRTEAFF. For the CDR3, the DNA is TGTGCCAGCAGTCCGACAGGGAGGACTGAAGCTTTCTTT.

Comment on this clone: The same CDR3 also results from other DNA sequences found in this sample. The chain has TRBV10-3 and TRBJ2-5, with TRBD2 as a possible D gene (6 bases). CDR1 ENHRY and CDR2 SYGVKD come from the germline V gene. Trimming took off 6 bases at V and 2 bases at J, with 13 bases between the two ends. This CDR3 spans 14 amino acids. In DNA, the CDR3 is TGTGCCATCAGCCCCGGGGGTGGGCAAGAGACCCAGTACTTC. Its protein is CAISPGGGQETQYF.

The J gene is TRBJ2-1, the V gene TRBV6-2 or TRBV6-3; 7 positions agree with TRBD2. The germline gives CDR1 MNHEY, CDR2 SVGEGT. This CDR3 has 12 residues. Trimming at V came to 6 bases and at J to 7 bases, leaving 3 bases not matched to a gene. CDR3 DNA sequence: TGTGCCAGCAGCTCAGCGGGGAATGAGCAGTTCTTC. This codes for CASSSAGNEQFF.

The chain has TRBV7-9 and TRBJ1-4; tentatively, D is TRBD1 (5 bases). The CDR3 extends over 15 amino acids. Trimming cost V 1 base and J 4 bases, with 10 bases left between them. CDR1 is SEHNR, CDR2 FQNEAQ, per germline (reference sequence). Here the CDR3 reads CASSLEGTVNEKLFF. CDR3 bases: TGTGCCAGCAGCTTAGAGGGGACGGTTAATGAAAAACTGTTTTTT.

J is TRBJ2-1 and V is TRBV19; D may be TRBD2 (5 bases). The V gene's germline CDR1 is LNHDA and CDR2 SQIVND (reference sequence). The CDR3 runs 13 residues. The V and J ends lost 6 bases and 6 bases respectively, with 12 bases between them. CDR3 in DNA: TGTGCCAGTAGCCGAGGACTGATCAATGAGCAGTTCTTC. Its protein is CASSRGLINEQFF.

The chain employs TRBV4-3 and TRBJ1-2, with a possible D match to TRBD1 (5 bases). V lost 0 bases to trimming and J lost 11 bases, with 28 bases between them. The germline gives CDR1 LGHNA, CDR2 YSLEER. This CDR3 is 18 amino acids long. Here the CDR3 reads CASSQERQNELLPRGYTF. CDR3 nucleotide sequence: TGCGCCAGCAGCCAAGAGCGACAGAACGAACTTCTCCCGAGGGGTTACACCTTC.

This clone was picked up a small number of times. The chain combines TRBV28 with TRBJ1-2; D is ambiguous. The V and J ends lost 2 bases and 5 bases respectively, with 9 bases between them. This CDR3 region has 13 residues. Germline lookup yields CDR1 MDHEN and CDR2 SYDVKM. The CDR3 region has the DNA TGTGCCAGCAGTTTAAGCCCTTCGTATGGCTACACCTTC. Encoded protein: CASSLSPSYGYTF.

The V gene is TRBV6-5, the J gene TRBJ2-2; no firm D call. The germline V and J ends were trimmed by 6 bases and 5 bases, with 7 bases remaining between them. There are 12 residues in the CDR3. Germline V gene lookup returns CDR1 MNHEY and CDR2 SVGAGI. The DNA of the CDR3 is TGTGCCAGCAGCCCAAGTACCGGGGAGCTGTTTTTT. It encodes CASSPSTGELFF.

The rearrangement uses TRBV5-1 and TRBJ2-3; D remains unclear. Germline V lookup: CDR1 SGHRS, CDR2 YFSETQ. CDR3 length: 14 residues. Trimming cost V 4 bases and J 0 bases, with 9 bases left between them. Here the CDR3 DNA reads TGCGCCAGCAGCCCTGCCGCAAGCACAGATACGCAGTATTTT. Its translation: CASSPAASTDTQYF. Combining the CDR3 with reference TRBV5-1 and TRBJ2-3 gives the whole variable domain KAGVTQTPRYLIKTRGQQVTLSCSPISGHRSVSWYQQTPGQGLQFLFEYFSETQRNKGNFPGRFSGRQFSNSRSEMNVSTLELGDSALYLCASSPAASTDTQYFGPGTRLTVL.

The J gene is TRBJ1-6, the V gene TRBV20-1; D unresolved. This CDR3 has 12 amino acids. Trimming took 3 bases from V and 10 from J, leaving 10 bases between them. Per the germline V gene, CDR1 is DFQATT and CDR2 is SNEGSKA (reference sequence). The CDR3 here is CSASEQSSPLHF. In DNA, the CDR3 is TGCAGTGCTAGTGAACAGTCGTCACCCCTCCACTTT.

The chain links TRBV10-3 to TRBJ1-5; D ambiguous. V shed 4 bases and J shed 9 bases, with 13 bases lying between them. The CDR3 is 13 residues long. Germline V CDR1 and CDR2: ENHRY, SYGVKD. The chain's CDR3 is CAISAAPVRPQHF. The CDR3 bases are TGTGCCATCAGTGCGGCCCCCGTTAGGCCCCAGCATTTT.

The chain uses TRBV27 and TRBJ2-3, with no clear D. V shed 7 bases and J shed 0 bases, with 11 bases lying between them. The germline CDR1 and CDR2 sequences are MNHEY and SMNVEV (reference sequence). The length of the CDR3 is 14 residues. CDR3 protein: CASTKRSSTDTQYF. DNA of the CDR3: TGTGCCAGCACTAAACGAAGTAGCACAGATACGCAGTATTTT.

The chain has TRBV6-5 and TRBJ1-1, with D unclear. CDR3 length equals 13 residues. The germline V gene encodes CDR1 MNHEY and CDR2 SVGAGI. V was shortened by 2 bases and J by 6 bases, with 10 bases between the two germline ends. Written as DNA, the CDR3 is TGTGCCAGCAGTTACGATATTACGTCTGAAGCTTTCTTT. Encoded protein: CASSYDITSEAFF.

The gene calls are TRBV7-9 and TRBJ2-7; TRBD1 aligns across 11 bases. The germline CDR1 and CDR2 sequences are SEHNR and FQNEAQ (reference sequence). The CDR3 spans 14 residues. CDR3 region: CTSSSTGTGGEQYV. CDR3 coding DNA: TGTACCAGCAGCTCAACCGGGACAGGGGGCGAGCAGTACGTC.

This clone has a handful of counts. V and J are TRBV4-1 and TRBJ1-5; D not resolved. CDR3 length equals 18 residues. Between the trimmed V and J ends, which lost 0 bases and 0 bases, there was a span of 15 bases. The V gene's germline CDR1 is MGHRA and CDR2 YSYEKL. The CDR3 reads CASSQDLRKGYSNQPQHF. In nucleotides, the CDR3 is TGCGCCAGCAGCCAAGATCTGCGAAAGGGCTATAGCAATCAGCCCCAGCATTTT.

This clone was recorded at least ten times. This chain connects TRBV7-2 to TRBJ1-2, with D unclear. The CDR3 has 15 amino acids. V was clipped by 6 bases and J by 2 bases, with 16 bases between them. CDR1 SGHTA and CDR2 FQGNSA come from the germline V gene. The chain's CDR3 is CASSLSTNANYGYTF. In DNA form, the CDR3 reads TGTGCCAGCAGTTTATCGACGAACGCGAACTATGGCTACACCTTC.

This chain links TRBV5-1 with TRBJ2-3, with 10 bases aligning to TRBD2. CDR3 length equals 16 residues. The germline V gene encodes CDR1 SGHRS and CDR2 YFSETQ. The trim removed 2 bases at V and 1 base at J, leaving 4 bases unmatched. As DNA, the CDR3 is TGCGCCAGCAGCTTTCTCGGGACTAGCGGCACAGATACGCAGTATTTT. Encoded protein: CASSFLGTSGTDTQYF.

The chain uses TRBV5-1 and TRBJ2-1; D unresolved. Trimming removed 4 bases from V and 9 bases from J, with 17 bases in between. The CDR3 spans 14 residues. The germline gives CDR1 SGHRS, CDR2 YFSETQ. The CDR3 coding sequence is TGCGCCAGCAGCCCTGATACGGATTGGGGTGAGCAGTTCTTC. Translated: CASSPDTDWGEQFF.

This chain links TRBV7-2 with TRBJ1-3; D remains ambiguous. CDR3 length: 15 residues. The germline V and J ends were trimmed by 2 bases and 0 bases, with 8 bases remaining between them. The germline V gene has CDR1 SGHTA and CDR2 FQGNSA. In DNA, the CDR3 is TGTGCCAGCAGCTTAATGGTAGTCTCTGGAAACACCATATATTTT. Its protein product is CASSLMVVSGNTIYF.

The chain employs TRBV6-5 and TRBJ2-2; D gene ambiguous. The V gene lost 0 bases and the J gene lost 8 bases, with 10 bases spanning the gap. The CDR3 has 14 amino acids. The germline V gene encodes CDR1 MNHEY and CDR2 SVGAGI. This CDR3 reads CASSYSMGRGELFF. CDR3 bases: TGTGCCAGCAGTTACTCGATGGGTCGGGGGGAGCTGTTTTTT.

J is TRBJ1-3 and V is TRBV3-1 (or the pseudogene TRBV3-2); D not certain. The CDR3 spans 17 residues. Germline CDR1 LGHDT, CDR2 YNNKEL (reference sequence). Trimming shortened V by 4 bases and J by 3 bases, and 19 bases separated the two germline ends. CDR3 sequence reads: CASSLNAGRDIGNTIYF. The CDR3 nucleotides read TGTGCCAGCAGCCTAAACGCGGGGAGAGACATTGGAAACACCATATATTTT.

The chain recombines TRBV4-3 with TRBJ2-3, with 8 bases lining up with TRBD1. Germline V gene data show CDR1 as LGHNA and CDR2 as YSLEER. Trimming took 5 bases from V and 6 from J; bases not matched to a gene: 7. There are 14 residues in the CDR3. In nucleotides, the CDR3 is TGCGCCAGCAGCGCCAGGGGGCCCACCGATACGCAGTATTTT. This translates into CASSARGPTDTQYF.